A single sample gave rise to the 19 T cell receptor beta chains below, sequenced in a study of T-cell reconstitution after alpha-beta-depleted transplantation in children. Construction of the TCRbeta library involved unique molecular identifiers. One entry per CDR3 protein, called by TCRdb with MiXCR from the PCR reads. The sample carries tens of thousands of distinct CDR3 sequences, approximately 5% recorded once. The starting material was PBMCs, mostly from graft donor cells, obtained 180 days after TCRalphabeta/CD19-depleted stem cell transplant. The receptors come from a boy younger than two who had a stem cell transplant for acute myeloid leukemia, so the T cells may come from the graft donor.

This clonotype was seen repeatedly, ten times or more. For the CDR3, the DNA is TGTGCCAGCAGCCAAGCTCTACGGACTAGCGGGGCAGATACGCAGTATTTT. Amino acid sequence: CASSQALRTSGADTQYF. This chain connects TRBV3-1 to TRBJ2-3; TRBD2 matches at 12 bases. The V gene's germline CDR1 is LGHDT and CDR2 YNNKEL (reference sequence). Trimming cost V 1 base and J 4 bases; bases outside gene matches: 6. CDR3 size: 17 residues.

This clonotype appeared many times. The chain uses TRBV19 and TRBJ2-2; D might be TRBD2 (6 bases). This CDR3 contains 15 residues. The germline gives CDR1 LNHDA, CDR2 SQIVND (reference sequence). Trimming took 3 bases from V and 3 from J, leaving 11 bases between them. The CDR3 nucleotides read TGTGCCAGTAGTATGGTCCGGGGGTACACCGGGGAGCTGTTTTTT. As protein: CASSMVRGYTGELFF.

This clonotype was recorded at least ten times. The DNA of the CDR3 is TGTGCCAGCAGACCTTTCGGGGGGCCGGGAGATACGCAGTATTTT. It encodes CASRPFGGPGDTQYF. The chain joins TRBV7-2 to TRBJ2-3; maybe TRBD2 (7 bases). The CDR3 has 15 residues. V was trimmed by 6 bases and J by 5 bases, leaving 18 bases between them. Germline CDR1 is SGHTA and CDR2 is FQGNSA.

This clonotype was seen at least ten times. The V gene is TRBV12-3 or TRBV12-4, the J gene TRBJ1-2; D remains unclear. V was pared by 3 bases and J by 2 bases, with 19 bases between. The CDR3 covers 17 residues. The CDR3 DNA reads as TGTGCCAGCAGTTTGGGAGTTGCGTGGGGTCGAAACTATGGCTACACCTTC. It yields the protein CASSLGVAWGRNYGYTF.

This clonotype was found many times. CDR3 sequence reads: CASSSVRLSRLSGNTIYF. The CDR3 DNA reads TGTGCCAGCAGTTCGGTCCGACTTTCCAGGCTCTCTGGAAACACCATATATTTT. The gene calls are TRBV12-3 or TRBV12-4 and TRBJ1-3, with D unresolved. This CDR3 has 18 residues. V shed 4 bases and J shed 0 bases, with 19 bases lying between them.

This chain links TRBV5-1 with TRBJ2-3; the match to TRBD2 covers 7 bases. V lost 1 base, J lost 2 bases, and 7 bases stayed unmatched. Germline CDR1 reads SGHRS; CDR2 reads YFSETQ. The CDR3 covers 16 residues. CDR3 DNA sequence: TGCGCCAGCAGCTTGCGAACGGGGGGACCCACAGATACGCAGTATTTT. Protein sequence: CASSLRTGGPTDTQYF.

This clonotype was seen repeatedly, ten times or more. The chain recombines TRBV6-5 with TRBJ2-6; maybe TRBD1 (5 bases). Per the germline V gene, CDR1 is MNHEY and CDR2 is SVGAGI. This CDR3 has 15 amino acids. Trimming took 6 bases from V and 1 from J, leaving 10 bases between them. DNA of the CDR3: TGTGCCAGCAGCAGTCAGGGTTCTGGGGCCAACGTCCTGACTTTC. Amino acids: CASSSQGSGANVLTF.

In its sample, this clonotype was seen many times. As DNA, the CDR3 is TGTGCCAGCAGCTCGACAGGGGGCGGTGAAAAACTGTTTTTT. It codes for CASSSTGGGEKLFF. The chain couples TRBV7-9 to TRBJ1-4, with 10 bases that match TRBD1. After removal of 4 bases from V and 7 bases from J, the junction contained 3 bases not matched to a gene. The CDR3 consists of 14 residues. CDR1 and CDR2 from the germline V gene are SEHNR and FQNEAQ (reference sequence).

This clonotype showed up many times. This rearrangement joins TRBV5-6 to TRBJ2-6; D unresolved. The CDR3 loop spans 16 amino acids. The germline V gene encodes CDR1 SGHDT and CDR2 YYEEEE. Trimming removed 0 bases at V and 0 bases at J, with 7 bases between. The CDR3 here is CASSLGWSSGANVLTF. The DNA for the CDR3 is TGTGCCAGCAGCTTGGGGTGGAGCTCTGGGGCCAACGTCCTGACTTTC.

In regard to this clonotype: Being one base from a much bigger clone, this may be a read error. The V and J genes are TRBV29-1 and TRBJ2-3; maybe TRBD1 (6 bases). The ends were cut back, 4 bases at V and 4 bases at J, with 15 bases in the middle. This CDR3 comprises 14 residues. CDR1 and CDR2 from the germline V gene are SQVTM and ANQGSEA. The chain's CDR3 is CSVGGRGSADTQYF. CDR3 coding DNA: TGCAGCGTTGGCGGCAGGGGTAGCGCAGATACGCAGTATTTT.

This clonotype has ten or more counts. CDR3 amino acids: CASSYMGGASETQYF. In DNA form, the CDR3 reads TGTGCCAGCAGTTACATGGGGGGGGCCTCAGAGACCCAGTACTTC. This sequence joins TRBV6-5 and TRBJ2-5; tentative D call: TRBD2 (7 bases). V dropped 2 bases and J dropped 4 bases, with 14 bases sitting between them. This CDR3 comprises 15 residues. CDR1 and CDR2 from the germline V gene are MNHEY and SVGAGI.

This clonotype came up many times. The rearrangement links TRBV20-1 to TRBJ2-5, with 10 nucleotides matching TRBD1. CDR1 and CDR2 from the germline V gene are DFQATT and SNEGSKA (reference sequence). V lost 2 bases to trimming and J lost 5 bases; unmatched junction nucleotides: 5. The CDR3 is made up of 14 amino acids. The CDR3 DNA sequence: TGCAGTGCTAGACCGGACAGGGGGGGGGAGACCCAGTACTTC. This sequence encodes CSARPDRGGETQYF.

This clonotype was recorded at least ten times. CDR3 in amino acids: CASSQEDSPLYEQYV. The DNA for the CDR3 is TGCGCCAGCAGCCAAGAGGATTCCCCCCTATACGAGCAGTACGTC. J is TRBJ2-7 and V is TRBV4-1; unclear D gene. V shed 0 bases and J shed 4 bases, with 13 bases lying between them. CDR3 length: 15 amino acids. Germline CDR1 and CDR2: MGHRA and YSYEKL.

This clonotype showed up many times. The CDR3 here is CASSDLLAGGPNEQFF. The CDR3 DNA is TGTGCCAGCAGCGACCTACTAGCGGGGGGGCCAAATGAGCAGTTCTTC. The chain is built from TRBV11-2 and TRBJ2-1; 13 bases align to TRBD2. The CDR3 consists of 16 residues. The germline V gene has CDR1 SGHAT and CDR2 FQNNGV. Losses at the gene ends were 5 bases for V and 7 bases for J; bases not matched to a gene: 8.

This clonotype appeared many times. This chain uses TRBV5-5 with TRBJ1-1; D gene unclear. The germline V and J ends were trimmed by 4 bases and 7 bases, with 14 bases remaining between them. The CDR3 runs to 13 residues. Germline V gene data show CDR1 as SGHKS and CDR2 as YYEKEE (reference sequence). Here the CDR3 reads CASSPPSGNEAFF. CDR3 nucleotides: TGTGCCAGCAGCCCTCCATCCGGGAATGAAGCTTTCTTT.

This clonotype was detected many times. V is TRBV7-9 and J is TRBJ2-3; 9 bases agree with TRBD2. The CDR3 runs to 12 residues. Trimming at V came to 8 bases and at J to 7 bases, leaving 4 bases not matched to a gene. From germline, CDR1 is SEHNR and CDR2 FQNEAQ (reference sequence). CDR3 residues: CASAGGTYTQYF. As DNA, the CDR3 is TGTGCCAGCGCGGGGGGGACTTATACGCAGTATTTT.

This clonotype was seen at least ten times. The chain is built from TRBV5-6 and TRBJ1-2; possible D gene TRBD1, 5 bases. V lost 4 bases to trimming and J lost 10 bases, with 14 bases between them. The CDR3 covers 12 residues. Per germline, CDR1 SGHDT and CDR2 YYEEEE. CDR3 nucleotide sequence: TGTGCCAGCAGCGAACCCAGGGAGATCTACACCTTC. It encodes CASSEPREIYTF.

This chain connects TRBV20-1 to TRBJ1-5; maybe TRBD1 (5 bases). CDR1 is DFQATT and CDR2 is SNEGSKA in the germline V gene (reference sequence). The CDR3 contains 18 residues. The CDR3 sequence: CWGEAGGLRVYSNQPQHF. Written as DNA, the CDR3 is TGCTGGGGCGAGGCTGGAGGCTTGAGAGTGTATAGCAATCAGCCCCAGCATTTT.

The chain uses TRBV3-1 and TRBJ2-1, with TRBD2 identical over 16 bases. The germline CDR1 and CDR2 sequences are LGHDT and YNNKEL (reference sequence). The CDR3 is made up of 19 amino acids. V shed 10 bases, J shed 9 bases, and the junction held 21 bases outside the gene matches. The CDR3 DNA sequence: TGTGCCATCAGTTTAACGGGACTAGCGGGGGGGACCAACGGGCGTGAGCAGTTCTTC. Amino acid sequence: CAISLTGLAGGTNGREQFF.